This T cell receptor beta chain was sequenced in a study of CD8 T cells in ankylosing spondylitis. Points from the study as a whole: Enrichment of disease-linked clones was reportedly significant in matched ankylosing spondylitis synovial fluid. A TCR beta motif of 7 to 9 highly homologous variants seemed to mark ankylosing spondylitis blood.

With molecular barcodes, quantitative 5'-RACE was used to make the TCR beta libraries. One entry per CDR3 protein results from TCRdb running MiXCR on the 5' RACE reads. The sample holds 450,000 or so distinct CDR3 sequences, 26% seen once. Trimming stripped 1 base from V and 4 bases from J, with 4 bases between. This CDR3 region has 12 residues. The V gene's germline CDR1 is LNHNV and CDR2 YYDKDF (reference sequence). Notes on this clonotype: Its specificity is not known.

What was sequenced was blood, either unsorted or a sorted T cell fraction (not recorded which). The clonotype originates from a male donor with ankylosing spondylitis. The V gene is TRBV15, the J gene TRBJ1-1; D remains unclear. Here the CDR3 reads CATSRVGTEAFF. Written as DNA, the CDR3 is TGTGCCACCAGCAGAGTAGGCACTGAAGCTTTCTTT.